One sample yielded the 2 T cell receptor beta chains listed below, sequenced in a study of blood T cell repertoires in COVID-19. Method: immunoSEQ multiplex PCR; TCRdb's copy keeps in-frame clones and lacks some. The sample records 450,000 to 500,000 clones, roughly nine tenths being singletons. Source material: PBMCs or T cells enriched from blood (not recorded which). These TCRs come from a woman aged 60-70 years who had recovered from COVID-19.

This clone was detected only a few times. The CDR3 DNA reads as TGTGCCAGCAGCTTGAGCCAGCTAACGACCGCCTATCAGGAATATAATTCACCCCTCCACTTT. It codes for CASSLSQLTTAYQEYNSPLHF. This chain connects TRBV7-8 to TRBJ1-6, with D unresolved. V lost 3 bases and J lost 4, with 28 bases in between. The length of the CDR3 is 21 residues. Germline V lookup: CDR1 SGHVS, CDR2 FQNEAQ.

The genes are TRBV5-1 and TRBJ2-1; 11 bases are shared with TRBD2. J lost 4 bases, V lost 1 base, and 4 bases had no gene match. The length of the CDR3 is 16 residues. The germline V gene encodes CDR1 SGHRS and CDR2 YFSETQ. The CDR3 nucleotides are TGCGCCAGCAGCTTGACTAGCGGGGGAATATACAATGAGCAGTTCTTC. This codes for CASSLTSGGIYNEQFF.